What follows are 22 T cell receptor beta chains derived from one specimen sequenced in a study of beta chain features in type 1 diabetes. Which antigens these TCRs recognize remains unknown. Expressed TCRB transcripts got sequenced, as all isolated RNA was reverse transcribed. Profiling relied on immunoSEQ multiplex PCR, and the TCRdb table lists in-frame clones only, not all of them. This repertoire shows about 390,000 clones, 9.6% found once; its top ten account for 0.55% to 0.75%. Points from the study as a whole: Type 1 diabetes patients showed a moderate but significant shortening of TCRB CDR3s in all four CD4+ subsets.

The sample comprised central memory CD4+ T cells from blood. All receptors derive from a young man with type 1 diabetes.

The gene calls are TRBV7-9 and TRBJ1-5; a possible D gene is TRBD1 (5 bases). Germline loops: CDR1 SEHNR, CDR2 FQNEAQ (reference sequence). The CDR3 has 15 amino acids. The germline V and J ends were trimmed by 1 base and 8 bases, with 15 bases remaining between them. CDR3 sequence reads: CASSLGSGPSEPQHF. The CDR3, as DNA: TGTGCCAGCAGCTTAGGATCGGGGCCTTCGGAGCCCCAGCATTTT.

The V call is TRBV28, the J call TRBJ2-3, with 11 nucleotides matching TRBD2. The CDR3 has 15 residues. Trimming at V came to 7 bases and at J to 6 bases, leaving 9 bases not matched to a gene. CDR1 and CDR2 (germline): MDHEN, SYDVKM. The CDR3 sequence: CASTDSGRATDTQYF. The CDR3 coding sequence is TGTGCCAGCACCGATAGCGGGAGGGCCACCGATACGCAGTATTTT.

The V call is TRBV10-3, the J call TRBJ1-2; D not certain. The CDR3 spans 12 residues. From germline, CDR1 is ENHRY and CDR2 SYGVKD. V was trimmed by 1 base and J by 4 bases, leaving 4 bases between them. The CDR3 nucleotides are TGTGCCATCAGTGAGTGGACCTATGGCTACACCTTC. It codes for CAISEWTYGYTF.

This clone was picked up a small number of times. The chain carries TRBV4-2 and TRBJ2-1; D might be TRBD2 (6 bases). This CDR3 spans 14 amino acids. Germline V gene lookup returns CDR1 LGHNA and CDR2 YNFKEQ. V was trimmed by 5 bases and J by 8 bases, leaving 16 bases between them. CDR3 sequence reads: CASSSLAASHEQFF. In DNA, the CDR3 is TGTGCCAGCAGCTCACTAGCCGCTAGCCATGAGCAGTTCTTC.

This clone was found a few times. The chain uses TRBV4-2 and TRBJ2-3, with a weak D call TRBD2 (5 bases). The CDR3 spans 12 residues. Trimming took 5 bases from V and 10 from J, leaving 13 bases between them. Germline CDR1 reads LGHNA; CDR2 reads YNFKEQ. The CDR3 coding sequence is TGTGCCAGCAGCTTGGAGGACGGGGCGCAGTATTTT. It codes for CASSLEDGAQYF.

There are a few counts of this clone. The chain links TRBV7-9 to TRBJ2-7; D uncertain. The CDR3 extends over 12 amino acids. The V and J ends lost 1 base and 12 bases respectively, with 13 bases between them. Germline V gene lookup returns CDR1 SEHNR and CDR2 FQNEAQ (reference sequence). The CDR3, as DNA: TGTGCCAGCAGCTTAGAGAATTCCTCGGGGTACTTC. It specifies CASSLENSSGYF.

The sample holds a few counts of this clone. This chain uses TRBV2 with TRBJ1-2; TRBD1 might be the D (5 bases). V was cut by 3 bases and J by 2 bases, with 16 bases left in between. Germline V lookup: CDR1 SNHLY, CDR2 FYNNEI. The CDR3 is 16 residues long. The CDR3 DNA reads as TGTGCCAGCAGTGAGGACAATCCGACAAGAAACTATGGCTACACCTTC. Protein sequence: CASSEDNPTRNYGYTF.

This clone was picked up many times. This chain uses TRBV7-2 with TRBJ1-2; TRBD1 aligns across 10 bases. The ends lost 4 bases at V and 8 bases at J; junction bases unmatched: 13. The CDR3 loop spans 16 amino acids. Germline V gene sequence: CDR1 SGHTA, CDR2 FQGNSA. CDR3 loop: CASSSTRRDRGVGYTF. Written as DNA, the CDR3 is TGTGCCAGCAGCTCCACCCGCCGGGACAGGGGAGTCGGCTACACCTTC.

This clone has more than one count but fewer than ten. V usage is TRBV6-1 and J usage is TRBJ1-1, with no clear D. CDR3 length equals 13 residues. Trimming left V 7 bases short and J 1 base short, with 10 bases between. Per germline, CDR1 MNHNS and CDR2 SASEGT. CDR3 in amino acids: CASNPYPNTEAFF. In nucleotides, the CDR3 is TGTGCCAGCAATCCTTATCCGAACACTGAAGCTTTCTTT.

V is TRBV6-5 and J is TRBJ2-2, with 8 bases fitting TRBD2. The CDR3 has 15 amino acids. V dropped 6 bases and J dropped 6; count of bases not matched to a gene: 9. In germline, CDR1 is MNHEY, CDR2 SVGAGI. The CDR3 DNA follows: TGTGCCAGCAGCACGTCGGGACTAGTCCCCGGGGAGCTGTTTTTT. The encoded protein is CASSTSGLVPGELFF.

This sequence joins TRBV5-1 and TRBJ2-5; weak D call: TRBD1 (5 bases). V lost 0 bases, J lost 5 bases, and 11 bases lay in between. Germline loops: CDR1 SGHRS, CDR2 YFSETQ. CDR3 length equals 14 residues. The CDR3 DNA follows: TGCGCCAGCAGCTTGGAGGGGCAGGGTGAGACCCAGTACTTC. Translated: CASSLEGQGETQYF. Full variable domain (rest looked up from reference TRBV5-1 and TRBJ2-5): KAGVTQTPRYLIKTRGQQVTLSCSPISGHRSVSWYQQTPGQGLQFLFEYFSETQRNKGNFPGRFSGRQFSNSRSEMNVSTLELGDSALYLCASSLEGQGETQYFGPGTRLLVL.

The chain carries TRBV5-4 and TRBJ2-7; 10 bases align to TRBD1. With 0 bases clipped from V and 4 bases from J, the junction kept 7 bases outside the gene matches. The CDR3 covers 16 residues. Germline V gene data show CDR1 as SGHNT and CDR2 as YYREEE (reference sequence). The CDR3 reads CASSLGGQGRQYEQYF. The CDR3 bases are TGTGCCAGCAGCTTGGGGGGACAGGGGCGACAATACGAGCAGTACTTC.

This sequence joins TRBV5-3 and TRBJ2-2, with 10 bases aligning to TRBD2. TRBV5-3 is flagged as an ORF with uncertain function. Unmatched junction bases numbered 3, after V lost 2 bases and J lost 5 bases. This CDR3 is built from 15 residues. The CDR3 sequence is CARSFKREGTGELFF. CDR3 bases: TGTGCCAGAAGCTTTAAGCGGGAGGGAACCGGGGAGCTGTTTTTT.

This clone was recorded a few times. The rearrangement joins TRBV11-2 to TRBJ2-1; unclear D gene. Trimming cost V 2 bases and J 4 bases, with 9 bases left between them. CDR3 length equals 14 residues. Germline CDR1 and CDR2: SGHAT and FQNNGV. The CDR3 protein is CASSLLVSYNEQFF. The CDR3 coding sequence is TGTGCCAGCAGCTTATTGGTGAGTTACAATGAGCAGTTCTTC.

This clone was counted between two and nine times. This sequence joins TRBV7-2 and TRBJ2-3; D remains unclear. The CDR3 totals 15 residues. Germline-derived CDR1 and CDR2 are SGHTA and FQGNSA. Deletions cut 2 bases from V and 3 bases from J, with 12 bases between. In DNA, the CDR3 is TGTGCCAGCAGCTTACCCGGGCTGGGTACAGATACGCAGTATTTT. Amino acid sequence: CASSLPGLGTDTQYF.

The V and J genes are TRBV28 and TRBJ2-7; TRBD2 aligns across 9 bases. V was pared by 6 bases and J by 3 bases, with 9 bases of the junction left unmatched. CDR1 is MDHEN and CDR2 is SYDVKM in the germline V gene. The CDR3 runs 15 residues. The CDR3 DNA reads TGTGCCAGCAGAACTGGTGGACTAGCGTACTACGAGCAGTACTTC. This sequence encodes CASRTGGLAYYEQYF.

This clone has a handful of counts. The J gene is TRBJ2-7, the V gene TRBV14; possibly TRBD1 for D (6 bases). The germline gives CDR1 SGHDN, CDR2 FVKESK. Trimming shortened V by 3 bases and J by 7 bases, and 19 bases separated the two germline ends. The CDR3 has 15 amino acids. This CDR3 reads CASSHRDRRSGEQYF. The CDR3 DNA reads TGTGCCAGCAGCCATCGCGACAGGAGGTCGGGGGAGCAGTACTTC.

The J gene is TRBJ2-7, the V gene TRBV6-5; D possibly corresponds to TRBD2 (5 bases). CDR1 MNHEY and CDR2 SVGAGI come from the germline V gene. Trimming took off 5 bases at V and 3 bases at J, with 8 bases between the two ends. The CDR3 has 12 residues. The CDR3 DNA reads TGTGCCAGCAGTAACCGGGGCTACGAGCAGTACTTC. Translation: CASSNRGYEQYF.

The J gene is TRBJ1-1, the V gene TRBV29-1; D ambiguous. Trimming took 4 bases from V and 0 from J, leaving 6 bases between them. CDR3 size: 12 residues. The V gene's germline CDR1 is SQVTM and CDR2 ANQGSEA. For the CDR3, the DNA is TGCAGCGTTGTTGCCTTGAACACTGAAGCTTTCTTT. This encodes CSVVALNTEAFF.

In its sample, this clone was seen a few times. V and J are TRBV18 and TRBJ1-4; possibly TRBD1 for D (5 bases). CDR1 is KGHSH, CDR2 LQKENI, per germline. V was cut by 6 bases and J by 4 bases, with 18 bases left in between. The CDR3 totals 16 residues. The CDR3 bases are TGTGCCAGCTCCCCGATAGAAGGGGTGCATAATGAAAAACTGTTTTTT. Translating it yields CASSPIEGVHNEKLFF.

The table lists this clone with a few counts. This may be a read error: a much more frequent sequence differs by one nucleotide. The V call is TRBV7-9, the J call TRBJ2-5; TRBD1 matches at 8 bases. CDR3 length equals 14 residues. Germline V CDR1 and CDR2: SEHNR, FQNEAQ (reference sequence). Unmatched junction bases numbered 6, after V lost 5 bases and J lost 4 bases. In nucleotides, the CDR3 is TGTGCCAGCAGCGCCGGACAGGGTGGAGAGACCCAGTACTTC. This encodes CASSAGQGGETQYF.

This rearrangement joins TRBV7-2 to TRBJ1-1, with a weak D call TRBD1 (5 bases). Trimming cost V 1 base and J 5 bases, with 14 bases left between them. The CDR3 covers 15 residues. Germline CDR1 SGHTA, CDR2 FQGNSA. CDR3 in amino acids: CASSLGPTGGTEAFF. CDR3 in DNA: TGTGCCAGCAGCTTAGGGCCTACCGGGGGGACTGAAGCTTTCTTT. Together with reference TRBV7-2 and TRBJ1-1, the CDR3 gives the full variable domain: GAGVSQSPSNKVTEKGKDVELRCDPISGHTALYWYRQSLGQGLEFLIYFQGNSAPDKSGLPSDRFSAERTGGSVSTLTIQRTQQEDSAVYLCASSLGPTGGTEAFFGQGTRLTVV.